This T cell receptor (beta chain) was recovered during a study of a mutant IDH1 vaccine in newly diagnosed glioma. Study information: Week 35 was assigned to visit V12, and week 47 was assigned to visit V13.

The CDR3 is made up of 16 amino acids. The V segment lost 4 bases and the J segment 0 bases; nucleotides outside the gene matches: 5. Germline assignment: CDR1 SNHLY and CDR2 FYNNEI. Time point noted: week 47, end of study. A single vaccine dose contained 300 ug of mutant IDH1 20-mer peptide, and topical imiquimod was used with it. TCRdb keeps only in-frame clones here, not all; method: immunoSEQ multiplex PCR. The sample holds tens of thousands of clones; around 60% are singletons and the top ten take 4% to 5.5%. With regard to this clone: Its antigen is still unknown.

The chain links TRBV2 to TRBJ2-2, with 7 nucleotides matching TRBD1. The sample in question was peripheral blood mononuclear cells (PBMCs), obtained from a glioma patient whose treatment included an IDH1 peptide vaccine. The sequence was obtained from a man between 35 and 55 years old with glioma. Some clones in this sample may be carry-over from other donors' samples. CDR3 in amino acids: CASSAKTGTNTGELFF. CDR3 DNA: TGTGCCAGCAGTGCCAAGACAGGGACGAACACCGGGGAGCTGTTTTTT.